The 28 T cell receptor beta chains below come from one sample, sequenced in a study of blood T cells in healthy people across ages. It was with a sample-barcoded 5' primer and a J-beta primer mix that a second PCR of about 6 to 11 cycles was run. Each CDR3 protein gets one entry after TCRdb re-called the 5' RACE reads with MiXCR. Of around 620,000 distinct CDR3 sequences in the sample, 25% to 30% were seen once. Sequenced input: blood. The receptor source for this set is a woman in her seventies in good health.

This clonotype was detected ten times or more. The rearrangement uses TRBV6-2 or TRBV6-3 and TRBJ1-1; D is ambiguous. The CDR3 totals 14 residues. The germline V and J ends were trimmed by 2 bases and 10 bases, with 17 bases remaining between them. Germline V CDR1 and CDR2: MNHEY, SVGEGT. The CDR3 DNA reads TGTGCCAGCAGTTACGGCGGGCGGACGATTGGAGCTTTCTTT. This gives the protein CASSYGGRTIGAFF.

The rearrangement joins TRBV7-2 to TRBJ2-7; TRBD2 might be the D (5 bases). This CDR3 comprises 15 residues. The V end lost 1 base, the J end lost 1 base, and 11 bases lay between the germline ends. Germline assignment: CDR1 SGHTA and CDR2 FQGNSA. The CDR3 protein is CASSLVPGMSYEQYF. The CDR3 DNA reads TGTGCCAGCAGCTTAGTCCCCGGGATGTCCTACGAGCAGTACTTC.

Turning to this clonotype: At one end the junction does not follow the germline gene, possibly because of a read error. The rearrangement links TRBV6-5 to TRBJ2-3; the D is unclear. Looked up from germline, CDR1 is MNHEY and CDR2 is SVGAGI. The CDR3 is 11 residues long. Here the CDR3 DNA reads TGTGCCAGTCCTAAAGTCCCGAGGAAAGGTTTT. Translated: CASPKVPRKGF.

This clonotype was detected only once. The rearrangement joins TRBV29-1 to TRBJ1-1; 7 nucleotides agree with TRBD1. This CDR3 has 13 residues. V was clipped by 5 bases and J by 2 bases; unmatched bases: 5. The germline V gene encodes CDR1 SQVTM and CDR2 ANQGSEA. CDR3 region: CSVNPGGNTEAFF. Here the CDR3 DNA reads TGCAGCGTTAATCCAGGGGGTAACACTGAAGCTTTCTTT.

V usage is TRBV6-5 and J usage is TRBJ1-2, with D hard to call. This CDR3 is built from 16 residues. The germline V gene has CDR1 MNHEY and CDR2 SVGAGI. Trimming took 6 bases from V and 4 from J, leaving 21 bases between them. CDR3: CASRVRWASRGYGYTF. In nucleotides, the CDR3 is TGTGCCAGCAGGGTCCGATGGGCCTCTCGAGGCTATGGCTACACCTTC.

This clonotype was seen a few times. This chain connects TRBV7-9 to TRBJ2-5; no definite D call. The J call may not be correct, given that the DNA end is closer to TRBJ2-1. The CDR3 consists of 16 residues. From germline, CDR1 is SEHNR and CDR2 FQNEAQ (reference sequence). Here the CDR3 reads CASSALIDSHNNEQFF. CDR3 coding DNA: TGTGCCAGCAGCGCACTGATCGATAGCCATAACAATGAGCAGTTCTTC.

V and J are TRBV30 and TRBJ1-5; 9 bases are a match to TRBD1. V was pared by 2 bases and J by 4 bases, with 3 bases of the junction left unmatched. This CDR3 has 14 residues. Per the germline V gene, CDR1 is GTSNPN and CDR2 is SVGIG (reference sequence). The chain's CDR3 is CAWSTDRGNQPQHF. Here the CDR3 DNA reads TGTGCCTGGAGTACGGACAGGGGAAATCAGCCCCAGCATTTT.

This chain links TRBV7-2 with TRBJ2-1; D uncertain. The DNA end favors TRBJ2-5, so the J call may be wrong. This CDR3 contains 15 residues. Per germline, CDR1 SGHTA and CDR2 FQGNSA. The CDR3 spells CASSLDDMDRETQYF. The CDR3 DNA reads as TGTGCCAGCAGCTTAGACGACATGGATCGAGAGACCCAGTACTTC.

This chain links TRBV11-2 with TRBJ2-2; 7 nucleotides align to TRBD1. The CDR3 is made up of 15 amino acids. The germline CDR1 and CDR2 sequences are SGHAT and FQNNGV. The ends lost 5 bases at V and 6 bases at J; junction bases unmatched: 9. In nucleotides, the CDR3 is TGTGCCAGCAGCCTAGGGGGCAGGTTGTCCGGGGAGCTGTTTTTT. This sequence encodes CASSLGGRLSGELFF.

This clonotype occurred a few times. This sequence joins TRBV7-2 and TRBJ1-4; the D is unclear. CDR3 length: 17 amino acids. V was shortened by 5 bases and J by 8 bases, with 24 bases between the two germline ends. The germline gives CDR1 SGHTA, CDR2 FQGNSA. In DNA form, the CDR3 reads TGTGCCAGCAGCCAAGTGCGGGGATCCTCAACAGACGAAAAACTGTTTTTT. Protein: CASSQVRGSSTDEKLFF.

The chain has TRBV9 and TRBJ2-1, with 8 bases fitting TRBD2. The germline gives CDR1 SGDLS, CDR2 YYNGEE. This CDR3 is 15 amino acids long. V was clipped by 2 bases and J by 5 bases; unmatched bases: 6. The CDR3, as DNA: TGTGCCAGCAGCGTGAGTAGCGGGGAAGACAATGAGCAGTTCTTC. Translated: CASSVSSGEDNEQFF.

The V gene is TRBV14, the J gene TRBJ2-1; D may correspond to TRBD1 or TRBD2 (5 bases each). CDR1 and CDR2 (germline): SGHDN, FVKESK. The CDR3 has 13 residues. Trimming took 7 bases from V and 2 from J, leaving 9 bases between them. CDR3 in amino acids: CASNRDAYNEQFF. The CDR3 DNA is TGTGCCAGCAACCGGGACGCCTACAATGAGCAGTTCTTC.

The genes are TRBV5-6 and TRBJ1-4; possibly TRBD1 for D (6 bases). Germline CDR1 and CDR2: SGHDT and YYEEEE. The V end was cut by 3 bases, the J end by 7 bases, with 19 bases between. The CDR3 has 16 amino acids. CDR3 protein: CASSWTMSGGGEKLFF. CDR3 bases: TGTGCCAGCAGCTGGACGATGAGCGGAGGGGGTGAAAAACTGTTTTTT.

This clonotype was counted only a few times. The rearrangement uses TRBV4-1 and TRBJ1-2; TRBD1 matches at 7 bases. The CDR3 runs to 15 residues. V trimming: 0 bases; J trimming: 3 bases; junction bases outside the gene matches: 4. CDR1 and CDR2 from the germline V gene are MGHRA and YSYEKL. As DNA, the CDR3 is TGCGCCAGCAGCCAAGATCACACAGGGGACTATGGCTACACCTTC. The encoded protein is CASSQDHTGDYGYTF.

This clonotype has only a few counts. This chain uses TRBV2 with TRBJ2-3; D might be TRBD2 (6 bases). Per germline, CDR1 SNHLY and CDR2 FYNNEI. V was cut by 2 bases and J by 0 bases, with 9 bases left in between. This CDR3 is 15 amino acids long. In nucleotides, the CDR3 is TGTGCCAGCAGTGAATCAGGGACTAGCACAGATACGCAGTATTTT. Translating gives CASSESGTSTDTQYF.

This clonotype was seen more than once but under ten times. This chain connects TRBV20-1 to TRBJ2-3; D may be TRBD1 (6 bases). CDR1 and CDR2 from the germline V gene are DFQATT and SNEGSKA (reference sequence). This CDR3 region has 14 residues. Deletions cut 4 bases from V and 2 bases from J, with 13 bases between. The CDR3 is CSAMQGSATDTQYF. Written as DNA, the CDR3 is TGCAGTGCTATGCAGGGGTCTGCCACAGATACGCAGTATTTT.

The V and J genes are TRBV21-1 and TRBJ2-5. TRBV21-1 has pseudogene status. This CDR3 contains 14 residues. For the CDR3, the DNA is TGTGCCAGCAGCAAATTCGGATCCCAAGAGACCCAGTACTTC. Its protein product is CASSKFGSQETQYF.

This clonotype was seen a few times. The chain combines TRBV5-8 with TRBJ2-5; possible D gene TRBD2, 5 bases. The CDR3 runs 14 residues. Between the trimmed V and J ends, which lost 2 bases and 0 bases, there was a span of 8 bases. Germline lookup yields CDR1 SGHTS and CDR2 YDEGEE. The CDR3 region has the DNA TGTGCCAGCAGCTTTGGGAGTAACCAAGAGACCCAGTACTTC. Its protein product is CASSFGSNQETQYF.

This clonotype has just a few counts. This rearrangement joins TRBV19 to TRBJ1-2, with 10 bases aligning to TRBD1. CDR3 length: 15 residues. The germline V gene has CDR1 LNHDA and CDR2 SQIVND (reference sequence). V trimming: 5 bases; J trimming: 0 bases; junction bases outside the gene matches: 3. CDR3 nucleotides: TGTGCCAGTAGTGTCGACAGGGGGCCTAACTATGGCTACACCTTC. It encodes CASSVDRGPNYGYTF.

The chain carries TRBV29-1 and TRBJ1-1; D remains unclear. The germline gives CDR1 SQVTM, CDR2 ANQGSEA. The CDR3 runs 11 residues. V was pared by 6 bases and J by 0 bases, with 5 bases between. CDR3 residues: CSVAMNTEAFF. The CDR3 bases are TGCAGCGTCGCTATGAACACTGAAGCTTTCTTT.

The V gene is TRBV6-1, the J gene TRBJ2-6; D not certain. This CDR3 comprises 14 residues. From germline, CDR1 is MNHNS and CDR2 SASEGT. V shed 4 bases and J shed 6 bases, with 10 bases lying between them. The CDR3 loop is CASSVTQKANVLTF. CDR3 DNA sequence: TGTGCCAGCAGTGTAACACAGAAGGCCAACGTCCTGACTTTC.

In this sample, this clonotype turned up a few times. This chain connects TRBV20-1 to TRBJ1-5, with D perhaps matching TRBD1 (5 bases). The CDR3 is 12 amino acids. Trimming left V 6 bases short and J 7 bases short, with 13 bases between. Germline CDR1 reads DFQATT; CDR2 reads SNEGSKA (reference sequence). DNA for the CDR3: TGCAGTGCCGGGGGAGGGAAACAGCCCCAGCATTTT. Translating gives CSAGGGKQPQHF.

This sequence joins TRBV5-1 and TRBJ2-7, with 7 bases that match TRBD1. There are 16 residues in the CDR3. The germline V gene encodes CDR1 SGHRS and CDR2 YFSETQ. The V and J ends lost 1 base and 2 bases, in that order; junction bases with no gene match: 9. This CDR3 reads CASSLTSDREPYEQYF. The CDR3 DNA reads TGCGCCAGCAGCTTGACATCCGACAGGGAGCCCTACGAGCAGTACTTC.

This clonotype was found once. CDR3 DNA sequence: TGTGCCAGCAGCTTAAGACAGTCAGGGGCCAACGTCCTGACTTTC. Its translation: CASSLRQSGANVLTF. V and J are TRBV14 and TRBJ2-6; tentatively, D is TRBD1 (5 bases). This CDR3 region has 15 residues. Trimming left V 5 bases short and J 4 bases short, with 12 bases between. Germline CDR1 is SGHDN and CDR2 is FVKESK.

The CDR3 reads CASSLQGAANSPLHF. The CDR3 DNA sequence: TGTGCCAGCAGCCTACAGGGGGCGGCGAATTCACCCCTCCACTTT. The gene calls are TRBV7-2 and TRBJ1-6; 9 nucleotides line up with TRBD1. The CDR3 has 15 residues. After removal of 5 bases from V and 7 bases from J, the junction contained 6 bases not matched to a gene. From germline, CDR1 is SGHTA and CDR2 FQGNSA.

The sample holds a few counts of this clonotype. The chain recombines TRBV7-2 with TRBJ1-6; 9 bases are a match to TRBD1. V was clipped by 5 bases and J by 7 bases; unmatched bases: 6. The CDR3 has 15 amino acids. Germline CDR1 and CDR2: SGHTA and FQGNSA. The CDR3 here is CASSRRTGVNSPLHF. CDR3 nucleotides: TGTGCCAGCAGCAGACGGACAGGGGTAAATTCACCCCTCCACTTT.

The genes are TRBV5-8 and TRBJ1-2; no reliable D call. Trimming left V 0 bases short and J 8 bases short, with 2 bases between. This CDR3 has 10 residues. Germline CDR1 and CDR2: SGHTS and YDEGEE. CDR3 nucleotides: TGTGCCAGCAGCTTGGTCGGCTACACCTTC. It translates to CASSLVGYTF.

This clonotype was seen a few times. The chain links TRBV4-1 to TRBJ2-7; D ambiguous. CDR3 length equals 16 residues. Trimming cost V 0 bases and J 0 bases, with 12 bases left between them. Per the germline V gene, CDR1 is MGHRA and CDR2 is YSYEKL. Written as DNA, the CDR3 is TGCGCCAGCAGCCAAGATCGGGCGGAGAGCTCCTACGAGCAGTACTTC. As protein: CASSQDRAESSYEQYF.